This T cell receptor (beta chain) was sequenced during a study of blood T cell repertoires in COVID-19. Germline V gene data show CDR1 as SQVTM and CDR2 as ANQGSEA. V trimming: 6 bases; J trimming: 1 base; junction bases outside the gene matches: 14. This CDR3 region has 16 residues. Participants' reported clinical history set cohort assignment. Assay: immunoSEQ multiplex PCR; the TCRdb copy retains only in-frame clones and omits some. The data contain under 200,000 clones, roughly 80% of them seen just once; the ten biggest clones take up roughly 6%. This TCR derives from a woman aged 40-49 years with acute COVID-19. Sequencing was done on a sample of PBMCs or T cells enriched from blood (not recorded which). The rearrangement uses TRBV29-1 and TRBJ1-1; 7 positions match TRBD1. The CDR3 DNA sequence: TGCAGCGTAGAGGGAACCCGACAGGGATCGAACACTGAAGCTTTCTTT. This codes for CSVEGTRQGSNTEAFF.